Below, 31 T cell receptor beta chains from the same sample are listed, as sequenced in a study of blood T cell repertoires in COVID-19. Here immunoSEQ multiplex PCR was the method, and the copy in TCRdb shows in-frame clones only, minus some. This table has 150,000 to 200,000 clones, approximately 88% appearing once. What was sequenced was PBMCs or T cells enriched from blood (not recorded which). The receptor set was obtained from a woman aged 60-75 years who had recovered from COVID-19.

The rearrangement joins TRBV6-5 to TRBJ1-2; D might be TRBD1 (6 bases). V was cut by 4 bases and J by 3 bases, with 6 bases left in between. The V gene's germline CDR1 is MNHEY and CDR2 SVGAGI. This CDR3 has 12 residues. Written as DNA, the CDR3 is TGTGCCAGCAGTTCAGGGGACTATGGCTACACCTTC. Translated, it gives CASSSGDYGYTF.

The chain combines TRBV5-1 with TRBJ2-3, with 15 bases aligning to TRBD2. The CDR3 is 17 residues long. Germline assignment: CDR1 SGHRS and CDR2 YFSETQ. Trimming cost V 4 bases and J 3 bases; bases outside gene matches: 6. DNA for the CDR3: TGCGCCAGCAGCCTAGGACTAGCGGGAGGGATAACAGATACGCAGTATTTT. It translates to CASSLGLAGGITDTQYF. The full variable domain, rest sourced from reference TRBV5-1 and TRBJ2-3, is KAGVTQTPRYLIKTRGQQVTLSCSPISGHRSVSWYQQTPGQGLQFLFEYFSETQRNKGNFPGRFSGRQFSNSRSEMNVSTLELGDSALYLCASSLGLAGGITDTQYFGPGTRLTVL.

This clone appeared once. This chain connects TRBV2 to TRBJ1-2; a possible D gene is TRBD1 (6 bases). V shed 10 bases and J shed 2 bases, with 14 bases lying between them. CDR1 is SNHLY, CDR2 FYNNEI, per germline. CDR3 length equals 13 residues. CDR3 region: CATRGDVNYGYTF. CDR3 in DNA: TGTGCCACCAGGGGAGACGTGAACTATGGCTACACCTTC.

The gene calls are TRBV7-6 and TRBJ1-3, with TRBD1 matching over 7 bases. Germline assignment: CDR1 SGHVS and CDR2 FNYEAQ. J was trimmed by 0 bases and V by 4 bases; bases with no gene match: 9. The CDR3 is made up of 17 amino acids. Written as DNA, the CDR3 is TGTGCCAGCAGCTCGTCGGGACAGATTTACTCTGGAAACACCATATATTTT. As protein: CASSSSGQIYSGNTIYF.

The CDR3 DNA reads TGCGCCAGCAGCCGGATCCAACGGACTAACACTGAAGCTTTCTTT. It is translated as CASSRIQRTNTEAFF. The rearrangement links TRBV5-1 to TRBJ1-1; D call uncertain. The CDR3 is 15 residues long. V was cut by 4 bases and J by 2 bases, with 15 bases left in between. CDR1 and CDR2 (germline): SGHRS, YFSETQ.

Points on this clone: The sample holds other DNA sequences that translate to the same CDR3. V is TRBV9 and J is TRBJ2-2, with D possibly TRBD2 on 5 matching bases. Germline loops: CDR1 SGDLS, CDR2 YYNGEE. Trimming removed 0 bases from V and 5 bases from J, with 8 bases in between. The CDR3 has 14 residues. The CDR3 region is CASSVATGTGELFF. In DNA, the CDR3 is TGTGCCAGCAGCGTAGCTACGGGGACCGGGGAGCTGTTTTTT.

J is TRBJ2-7 and V is TRBV11-2; the match to TRBD1 covers 8 bases. Germline trimming cut 3 bases from V and 2 bases from J; bases unmatched to any gene: 3. Germline V gene sequence: CDR1 SGHAT, CDR2 FQNNGV. This CDR3 contains 14 residues. The CDR3 DNA follows: TGTGCCAGCAGCTTGCTGACAGGGGCCTACGAGCAGTACTTC. Protein sequence: CASSLLTGAYEQYF.

The chain employs TRBV5-1 and TRBJ1-1, with D possibly matching TRBD1 (6 bases). Trimming left V 3 bases short and J 1 base short, with 13 bases between. The CDR3 totals 15 residues. Germline V CDR1 and CDR2: SGHRS, YFSETQ. The CDR3 region has the DNA TGCGCCAGCAGCTGGCGGGGGGGCCAGAACACTGAAGCTTTCTTT. Translated: CASSWRGGQNTEAFF.

This chain joins TRBV30 and TRBJ2-7; D may be TRBD2 (7 bases). CDR1 GTSNPN and CDR2 SVGIG come from the germline V gene (reference sequence). The CDR3 totals 15 residues. The germline V and J ends were trimmed by 3 bases and 6 bases, with 21 bases remaining between them. CDR3 amino acids: CAWSEGGFEGSEQYF. CDR3 sequence (DNA): TGTGCCTGGAGCGAGGGGGGGTTTGAGGGGTCCGAGCAGTACTTC.

Remarks on this clone: Different DNA sequences within this sample yield the same CDR3. The chain recombines TRBV11-3 with TRBJ2-2; D is possibly TRBD2 (5 bases). Trimming left V 3 bases short and J 5 bases short, with 7 bases between. Germline V lookup: CDR1 SGHNT, CDR2 YENEEA. The CDR3 sequence is 13 residues long. CDR3 residues: CASSLRVTGELFF. The CDR3 bases are TGTGCCAGCAGCTTGAGGGTGACCGGGGAGCTGTTTTTT.

The chain joins TRBV28 to TRBJ2-1; 7 bases match TRBD1. The germline gives CDR1 MDHEN, CDR2 SYDVKM. With V trimmed by 7 bases and J by 7 bases, 7 bases remained unmatched. The CDR3 spans 13 residues. The CDR3 here is CASTLTGYNEQFF. The CDR3 DNA reads as TGTGCCAGCACTCTGACAGGGTATAATGAGCAGTTCTTC.

V gene TRBV6-2 or TRBV6-3 combines with J gene TRBJ1-1; TRBD1 might be the D (6 bases). CDR3 length: 13 residues. Trimming took off 2 bases at V and 4 bases at J, with 8 bases between the two ends. Germline values: CDR1 MNHEY, CDR2 SVGEGT. CDR3 residues: CASSYGRGTEAFF. As DNA, the CDR3 is TGTGCCAGCAGTTACGGCAGGGGCACTGAAGCTTTCTTT.

Only a few counts were recorded for this clone. This chain uses TRBV19 with TRBJ1-5, with 8 bases aligning to TRBD1. V lost 5 bases, J lost 3 bases, and 6 bases stayed unmatched. The CDR3 is 15 residues long. Germline CDR1 is LNHDA and CDR2 is SQIVND (reference sequence). CDR3 residues: CASSPQGGHNQPQHF. The CDR3 nucleotides are TGTGCCAGTAGTCCACAGGGGGGGCACAATCAGCCCCAGCATTTT.

The chain combines TRBV18 with TRBJ1-4, with 8 bases identical to TRBD1. The length of the CDR3 is 15 residues. Germline V gives CDR1 KGHSH, CDR2 LQKENI. The V and J ends lost 6 bases and 10 bases, in that order; junction bases with no gene match: 13. Here the CDR3 DNA reads TGTGCCAGCTCCCCCCCGGACAGGGCTTCTGGAAAACTGTTTTTT. Protein: CASSPPDRASGKLFF.

The V gene is TRBV2, the J gene TRBJ1-2; D is uncertain. The CDR3 length is 13 residues. V was clipped by 8 bases and J by 6 bases, with 16 bases between them. Germline CDR1 is SNHLY and CDR2 is FYNNEI. The CDR3 reads CASLEPWEDGYTF. The CDR3 region has the DNA TGTGCCAGCCTCGAACCCTGGGAGGATGGCTACACCTTC.

V gene TRBV6-5 combines with J gene TRBJ1-2, with D perhaps matching TRBD1 (6 bases). This CDR3 region has 14 residues. CDR1 MNHEY and CDR2 SVGAGI come from the germline V gene. Between the trimmed V and J ends, which lost 7 bases and 0 bases, there was a span of 12 bases. CDR3 nucleotides: TGTGCCAGCAAAACTGGGACAACTAACTATGGCTACACCTTC. The encoded protein is CASKTGTTNYGYTF.

This clone showed up just a few times. The V gene is TRBV4-1, the J gene TRBJ2-2; a possible D gene is TRBD2 (5 bases). The CDR3 is 15 residues long. Trimming removed 1 base from V and 8 bases from J, with 14 bases in between. Germline CDR1 reads MGHRA; CDR2 reads YSYEKL. As DNA, the CDR3 is TGCGCCAGCAGCCAAGGTTCTAGCCCTGAAGGGGAGCTGTTTTTT. It codes for CASSQGSSPEGELFF.

This clone has only one observation. The junction departs from germline at one end; a sequencing error may be responsible. The V call is TRBV5-4, the J call TRBJ2-1; TRBD1 agrees at 9 bases. Germline-derived CDR1 and CDR2 are SGHNT and YYREEE (reference sequence). The CDR3 extends over 15 amino acids. The CDR3 DNA is TGTGCCAGCAGCCCCGGGACAGGGTCCTTCAATGAGCAGTTCTTC. Residues: CASSPGTGSFNEQFF. Drawing the rest from reference TRBV5-4 and TRBJ2-1, the complete variable domain is ETGVTQSPTHLIKTRGQQVTLRCSSQSGHNTVSWYQQALGQGPQFIFQYYREEENGRGNFPPRFSGLQFPNYSSELNVNALELDDSALYLCASSPGTGSFNEQFFGPGTRLTVL.

J is TRBJ2-5 and V is TRBV10-3; maybe TRBD1 (6 bases). The germline V and J ends were trimmed by 10 bases and 5 bases, with 17 bases remaining between them. Germline CDR1 is ENHRY and CDR2 is SYGVKD. The CDR3 length is 13 residues. CDR3 loop: CATTWPGEETQYF. The DNA for the CDR3 is TGTGCCACTACATGGCCAGGGGAGGAGACCCAGTACTTC.

J is TRBJ2-1 and V is TRBV9, with 8 bases fitting TRBD2. CDR1 is SGDLS and CDR2 is YYNGEE in the germline V gene. V shed 2 bases and J 10 bases; nucleotides not matched to a gene: 11. The CDR3 consists of 15 residues. CDR3 sequence reads: CASSVGGASGGEQFF. The DNA for the CDR3 is TGTGCCAGCAGCGTGGGAGGAGCAAGCGGGGGCGAGCAGTTCTTC.

V is TRBV20-1 and J is TRBJ2-1; 12 bases are a match to TRBD2. The CDR3 extends over 16 amino acids. Germline trimming cut 3 bases from V and 3 bases from J; bases unmatched to any gene: 6. Germline assignment: CDR1 DFQATT and CDR2 SNEGSKA (reference sequence). CDR3: CSASVRLAGDYNEQFF. The CDR3 DNA reads TGCAGTGCTAGTGTAAGACTAGCGGGAGACTACAATGAGCAGTTCTTC.

V and J are TRBV10-2 and TRBJ2-7, with 9 positions matching TRBD2. The germline CDR1 and CDR2 sequences are WSHSY and SAAADI. Trimming at V came to 2 bases and at J to 3 bases, leaving 5 bases not matched to a gene. This CDR3 has 15 residues. The CDR3 region has the DNA TGCGCCAGCAGTGAGGAGGGTAGCGGGGGCTACGAGCAGTACTTC. Its translation is CASSEEGSGGYEQYF.

This rearrangement joins TRBV7-9 to TRBJ1-1; D gene ambiguous. This CDR3 contains 15 residues. V gave up 1 base and J gave up 0 bases, with 9 bases separating them. CDR1 and CDR2 (germline): SEHNR, FQNEAQ (reference sequence). CDR3 residues: CASSLVSILNTEAFF. In DNA, the CDR3 is TGTGCCAGCAGCTTAGTTTCCATTCTGAACACTGAAGCTTTCTTT.

The rearrangement links TRBV10-2 to TRBJ2-2; possible D gene TRBD1, 5 bases. In germline, CDR1 is WSHSY, CDR2 SAAADI. The CDR3 covers 14 residues. Trimming removed 8 bases from V and 4 bases from J, with 14 bases in between. The CDR3 region has the DNA TGCGCCAGCTACCAGGGAACCCCCACCGGGGAGCTGTTTTTT. The encoded protein is CASYQGTPTGELFF.

This clone came up a few times. V and J are TRBV2 and TRBJ1-4, with no clear D. Germline V gene data show CDR1 as SNHLY and CDR2 as FYNNEI. Trimming pared 6 bases from V and 8 bases from J, leaving 13 bases between. This CDR3 contains 13 residues. CDR3 region: CASRLGRFEKLFF. The DNA of the CDR3 is TGTGCCAGCAGGCTTGGGAGATTCGAAAAACTGTTTTTT.

This chain links TRBV30 with TRBJ1-2, with 7 positions matching TRBD1. After removal of 3 bases from V and 2 bases from J, the junction contained 0 bases not matched to a gene. The germline V gene has CDR1 GTSNPN and CDR2 SVGIG (reference sequence). The CDR3 totals 12 residues. In DNA form, the CDR3 reads TGTGCCTGGAGCAGGGGGAACTATGGCTACACCTTC. Residues: CAWSRGNYGYTF.

V is TRBV2 and J is TRBJ1-5, with TRBD1 as a possible D gene (5 bases). The V gene lost 3 bases and the J gene lost 0 bases, with 6 bases spanning the gap. Germline CDR1 reads SNHLY; CDR2 reads FYNNEI. The CDR3 covers 14 residues. In DNA, the CDR3 is TGTGCCAGCAGTGATAGGGGTAGCAATCAGCCCCAGCATTTT. Protein sequence: CASSDRGSNQPQHF.

The CDR3 sequence is CASSDEGRGDTQYF. The CDR3 nucleotides read TGTGCCAGCAGTGATGAAGGGAGGGGAGATACGCAGTATTTT. V is TRBV6-1 and J is TRBJ2-3; TRBD2 aligns across 7 bases. J was trimmed by 5 bases and V by 3 bases; bases with no gene match: 5. CDR1 and CDR2 from the germline V gene are MNHNS and SASEGT. CDR3 length: 14 residues.

The genes are TRBV2 and TRBJ2-3; 9 bases map to TRBD1. This CDR3 has 19 residues. V dropped 5 bases and J dropped 1; count of bases not matched to a gene: 16. Germline CDR1 reads SNHLY; CDR2 reads FYNNEI. The CDR3 nucleotides are TGTGCCAGCAGTCCTAGACAGGGGGAGGTAGCGGGCCGCACAGATACGCAGTATTTT. As protein: CASSPRQGEVAGRTDTQYF.

The rearrangement joins TRBV5-8 to TRBJ2-5, with 8 bases that match TRBD1. Germline V gene sequence: CDR1 SGHTS, CDR2 YDEGEE. This CDR3 comprises 15 residues. The trim removed 4 bases at V and 2 bases at J, leaving 7 bases unmatched. The chain's CDR3 is CASSPGQASQETQYF. The CDR3 bases are TGTGCCAGCAGCCCGGGACAGGCGTCTCAAGAGACCCAGTACTTC.

V usage is TRBV30 and J usage is TRBJ1-5, with 9 bases that match TRBD1. This CDR3 is 13 amino acids long. Germline V lookup: CDR1 GTSNPN, CDR2 SVGIG (reference sequence). Trimming removed 5 bases from V and 4 bases from J; junction bases left unmatched: 3. The CDR3 region has the DNA TGTGCCTGGGGACAGGGGTTTAATCAGCCCCAGCATTTT. It codes for CAWGQGFNQPQHF.